This T cell receptor beta chain was profiled in a study of cytomegalovirus exposure and HLA in healthy donors. As for the study in general: An analysis done earlier identified more than 100 million unique TCR beta sequences from about 180 million T cells. Most genotyped donors, roughly 80% of 398, had Caucasian-associated genetic ancestry. The study, taken as a whole, reports: Some TCR beta chains (roughly 160 of them) were listed as cytomegalovirus-associated. Per published accounts, TCR beta sequences correctly predicted the HLA-A and HLA-B alleles of most subjects.

The PCR used 60 Vbeta and 13 Jbeta primers. The data were produced by immunoSEQ multiplex PCR, yet TCRdb's version contains in-frame clones alone and is incomplete. The sample shows some 130,000 clones, approximately 61% of them seen only once. A note on this clone: The antigen is undetermined.

Germline V gene lookup returns CDR1 MNHEY and CDR2 SMNVEV (reference sequence). This CDR3 has 16 amino acids. V lost 5 bases and J 2 bases, leaving 16 bases between the germline ends. The source is a man aged 30 to 39 in good health and CMV-seropositive. The sequencing sample was made of PBMCs. This chain uses TRBV27 with TRBJ2-1, with D perhaps TRBD2 (6 bases). In DNA form, the CDR3 reads TGTGCCAGCAGTCCCTTGGGCGGGAAAACCTACAATGAGCAGTTCTTC. Translating it yields CASSPLGGKTYNEQFF.